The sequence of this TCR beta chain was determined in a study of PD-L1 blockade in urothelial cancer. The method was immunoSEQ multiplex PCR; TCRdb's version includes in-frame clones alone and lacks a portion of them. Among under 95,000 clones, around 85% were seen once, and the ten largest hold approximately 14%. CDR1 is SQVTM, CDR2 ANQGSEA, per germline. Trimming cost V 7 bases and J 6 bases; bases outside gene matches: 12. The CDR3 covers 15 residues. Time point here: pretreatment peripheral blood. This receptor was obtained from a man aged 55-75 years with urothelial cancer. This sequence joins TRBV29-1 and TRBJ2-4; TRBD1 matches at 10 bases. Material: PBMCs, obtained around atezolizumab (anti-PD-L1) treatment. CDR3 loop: CSAALGTGVRNIQYF. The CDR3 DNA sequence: TGCAGCGCCGCGCTTGGGACAGGGGTTAGAAACATTCAGTACTTC.